This T cell receptor beta chain was obtained from a study of blood T cell repertoires in COVID-19. Turning to the study itself: The analysed material was cDNA or gDNA that came from T cells, B-cell-depleted T cells, or PBMCs.

This clone occurred a few times. Source study methods: Reference gene primer amplification gave estimated nucleated cell counts. Method: immunoSEQ multiplex PCR; TCRdb's copy keeps in-frame clones and lacks some. That table furnishes V, J and clone size, whereas the DNA furnished D and trimming. The sample comprises 180,000 or so clones, around 80% of which are singletons, and 13% rests with the top ten. Participants spanned ages about 18 to 95 years and resided in some 22 US areas. Participants reported their clinical history, and cohort assignment relied on those reports. This TCR was sampled from a woman aged 55-69 years who had recovered from COVID-19. The sample comprised PBMCs or T cells enriched from blood (not recorded which).

The CDR3 reads CASGLVGGRAAEAFF. CDR3 coding DNA: TGTGCTAGTGGTTTGGTCGGGGGAAGGGCGGCTGAAGCTTTCTTT. The chain employs TRBV12-5 and TRBJ1-1; tentatively, D is TRBD1 (5 bases). This CDR3 has 15 amino acids. Germline V gives CDR1 LGHNT, CDR2 FRNRAP. V shed 0 bases and J shed 6 bases, with 14 bases lying between them.